Listed here are 10 T cell receptor beta chains from one sample, sequenced in a study of shared clonotypes between healthy human individuals (dated by TCRdb to about 2020). Library preparation employed the immunoSEQ multiplex PCR assay. TCRdb took this table from immuneACCESS and kept in-frame rearrangements with V and J called. Such tables lack part of the clones; where checked against another copy, unresolved V genes explain under half of the gap, and the rest is unexplained. The sample contains around 620,000 clones, around 96% of them found a single time. The leading ten clones occupy approximately 0.11% of the sample. CD8 naive samples were obtained by positive selection for CCR7 among CD45RO-negative cells, yielding a CD45RA+CCR7+ population from which TemRA cells were excluded. The sequenced material came from naive CD8+ T cells sorted from blood. The sample's cell subset or site, from its label and the paper: CD45RA+CCR7+. These receptors all stem from a woman aged 25 to 39 in good health.

CDR3 bases: TGTGCCAGCAGTCAAGAGAGCGGGAGCACTGGCACAGATACGCAGTATTTT. This gives the protein CASSQESGSTGTDTQYF. The chain has TRBV28 and TRBJ2-3, with 8 nucleotides matching TRBD2. The CDR3 contains 17 residues. V shed 5 bases, J shed 1 base, and the junction held 11 bases outside the gene matches. CDR1 is MDHEN, CDR2 SYDVKM, per germline.

The chain employs TRBV19 and TRBJ1-4; 7 bases line up with TRBD1. CDR1 LNHDA and CDR2 SQIVND come from the germline V gene (reference sequence). CDR3 length equals 19 residues. V shed 0 bases, J shed 5 bases, and the junction held 15 bases outside the gene matches. CDR3 in amino acids: CASSIDLWSSRQGNEKLFF. The CDR3 DNA sequence: TGTGCCAGTAGTATAGATCTTTGGTCTTCAAGACAGGGAAATGAAAAACTGTTTTTT.

V usage is TRBV25-1 and J usage is TRBJ1-3, with TRBD1 as a possible D gene (6 bases). Between the trimmed V and J ends, which lost 8 bases and 7 bases, there was a span of 12 bases. In germline, CDR1 is MGHDK, CDR2 SYGVNS. This CDR3 is 12 amino acids long. CDR3 region: CASSSGANTIYF. As DNA, the CDR3 is TGTGCCAGCTCCTCAGGGGCGAACACCATATATTTT.

The rearrangement joins TRBV13 to TRBJ1-2; 12 bases are a match to TRBD1. CDR3 length: 18 amino acids. The germline gives CDR1 PRHDT, CDR2 FYEKMQ (reference sequence). V lost 8 bases to trimming and J lost 2 bases; unmatched junction nucleotides: 15. CDR3 residues: CASRWPTGTGGANYGYTF. Written as DNA, the CDR3 is TGTGCCAGCCGGTGGCCTACCGGGACAGGGGGCGCAAACTATGGCTACACCTTC.

The genes are TRBV5-1 and TRBJ2-5; tentatively, D is TRBD1 (5 bases). Germline V CDR1 and CDR2: SGHRS, YFSETQ. This CDR3 has 14 residues. V dropped 3 bases and J dropped 3 bases, with 12 bases sitting between them. CDR3 amino acids: CASSSGRAKETQYF. The DNA for the CDR3 is TGCGCCAGCAGCTCCGGCAGGGCAAAAGAGACCCAGTACTTC.

Turning to this clone: This sample also contains other DNA sequences that code for the same CDR3. Here the CDR3 DNA reads TGTGCCAGCAGTACCGGCACAGATACGCAGTATTTT. Translating gives CASSTGTDTQYF. The chain is built from TRBV27 and TRBJ2-3; no definite D call. The germline V and J ends were trimmed by 5 bases and 1 base, with 4 bases remaining between them. From germline, CDR1 is MNHEY and CDR2 SMNVEV (reference sequence). CDR3 length: 12 amino acids.

This chain links TRBV11-2 with TRBJ2-2; no reliable D call. The CDR3 has 15 amino acids. V was clipped by 1 base and J by 1 base, with 7 bases between them. Germline assignment: CDR1 SGHAT and CDR2 FQNNGV. The CDR3 region is CASSLVSENTGELFF. CDR3 DNA: TGTGCCAGCAGCTTAGTTTCAGAGAACACCGGGGAGCTGTTTTTT.

The J gene is TRBJ1-1, the V gene TRBV19; D is unresolved. CDR1 LNHDA and CDR2 SQIVND come from the germline V gene (reference sequence). The V gene lost 5 bases and the J gene lost 1 base, with 11 bases spanning the gap. CDR3 length: 14 amino acids. The CDR3 nucleotides are TGTGCCAGTAGTGCCTCAGACTGGAACACTGAAGCTTTCTTT. Translation: CASSASDWNTEAFF.

Comments on this clone: The sample has other DNA sequences that encode this CDR3 too. CDR3: CASSLGRGQPQHF. The CDR3 DNA reads TGTGCCAGCAGTTTAGGGAGGGGTCAGCCCCAGCATTTT. The J gene is TRBJ1-5, the V gene TRBV27; possibly TRBD1 for D (5 bases). In germline, CDR1 is MNHEY, CDR2 SMNVEV (reference sequence). V dropped 2 bases and J dropped 6 bases, with 8 bases sitting between them. The CDR3 extends over 13 amino acids.

The V call is TRBV19, the J call TRBJ2-2; D unresolved. V lost 6 bases to trimming and J lost 1 base, with 9 bases between them. CDR1 is LNHDA and CDR2 is SQIVND in the germline V gene (reference sequence). The CDR3 runs to 14 residues. Here the CDR3 DNA reads TGTGCCAGTAGCTGGGCAGTGAACACCGGGGAGCTGTTTTTT. Amino acid sequence: CASSWAVNTGELFF.